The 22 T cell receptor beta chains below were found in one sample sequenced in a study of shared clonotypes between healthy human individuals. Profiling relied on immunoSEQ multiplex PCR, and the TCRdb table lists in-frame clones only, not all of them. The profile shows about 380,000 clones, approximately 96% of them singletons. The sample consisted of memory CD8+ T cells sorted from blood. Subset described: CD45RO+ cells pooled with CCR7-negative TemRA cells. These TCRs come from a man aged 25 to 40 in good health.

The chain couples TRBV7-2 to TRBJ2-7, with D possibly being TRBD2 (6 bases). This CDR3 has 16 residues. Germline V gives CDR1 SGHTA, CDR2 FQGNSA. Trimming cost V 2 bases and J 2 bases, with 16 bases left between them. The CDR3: CASSLISGSSAYEQYF. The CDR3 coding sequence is TGTGCCAGCAGCTTAATAAGCGGGTCGAGTGCCTACGAGCAGTACTTC.

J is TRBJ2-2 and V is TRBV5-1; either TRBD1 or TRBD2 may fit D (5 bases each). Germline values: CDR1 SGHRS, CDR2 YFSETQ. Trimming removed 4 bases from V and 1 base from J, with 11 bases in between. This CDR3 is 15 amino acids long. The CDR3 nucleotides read TGCGCCAGCAGCCCCGGGACCCAGAACACCGGGGAGCTGTTTTTT. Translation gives CASSPGTQNTGELFF.

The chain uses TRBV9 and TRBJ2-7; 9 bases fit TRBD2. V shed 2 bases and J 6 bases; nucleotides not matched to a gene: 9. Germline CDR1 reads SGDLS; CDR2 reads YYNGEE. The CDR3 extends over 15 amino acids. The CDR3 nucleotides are TGTGCCAGCAGCGTCGGGGGAGCGGGAGGAACCGAGCAGTACTTC. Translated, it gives CASSVGGAGGTEQYF.

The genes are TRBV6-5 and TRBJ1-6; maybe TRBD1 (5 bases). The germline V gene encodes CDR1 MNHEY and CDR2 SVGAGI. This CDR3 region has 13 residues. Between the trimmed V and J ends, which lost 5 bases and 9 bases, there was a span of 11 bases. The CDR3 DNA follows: TGTGCCAGCAGTCAGGGTACGGGTTCACCCCTCCACTTT. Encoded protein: CASSQGTGSPLHF.

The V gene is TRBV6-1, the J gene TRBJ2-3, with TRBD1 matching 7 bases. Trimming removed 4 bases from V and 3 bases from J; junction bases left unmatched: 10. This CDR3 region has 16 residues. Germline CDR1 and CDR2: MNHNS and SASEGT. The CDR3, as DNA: TGTGCCAGCAGTGTCTGGGGACAGCACGGTACAGATACGCAGTATTTT. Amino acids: CASSVWGQHGTDTQYF.

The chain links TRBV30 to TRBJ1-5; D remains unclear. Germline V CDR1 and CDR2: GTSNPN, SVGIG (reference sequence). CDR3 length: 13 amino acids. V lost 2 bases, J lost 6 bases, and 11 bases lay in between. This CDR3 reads CAWSIGEIQPQHF. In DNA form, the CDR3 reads TGTGCCTGGAGTATCGGGGAGATTCAGCCCCAGCATTTT.

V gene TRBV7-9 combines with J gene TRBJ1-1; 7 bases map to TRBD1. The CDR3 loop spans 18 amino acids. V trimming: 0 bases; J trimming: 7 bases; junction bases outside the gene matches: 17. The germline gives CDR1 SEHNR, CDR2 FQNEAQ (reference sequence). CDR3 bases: TGTGCCAGCAGCTTAGCTTGGGATTTGGTTCGACAGGGCGGTGAAGCTTTCTTT. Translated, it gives CASSLAWDLVRQGGEAFF.

This chain's CDR3 is CASSHGAGELFF. The CDR3 bases are TGCGCCAGCAGCCACGGCGCCGGGGAGCTGTTTTTT. This rearrangement joins TRBV4-1 to TRBJ2-2; unclear D gene. V gave up 3 bases and J gave up 6 bases, with 5 bases separating them. The CDR3 has 12 amino acids. Germline V gene lookup returns CDR1 MGHRA and CDR2 YSYEKL.

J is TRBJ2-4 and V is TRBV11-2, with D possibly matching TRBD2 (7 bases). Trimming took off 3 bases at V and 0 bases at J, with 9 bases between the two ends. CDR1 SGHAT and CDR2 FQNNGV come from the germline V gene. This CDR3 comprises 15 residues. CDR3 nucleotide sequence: TGTGCCAGCAGCTTCGGGGGGCTAGCCAAAAACATTCAGTACTTC. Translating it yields CASSFGGLAKNIQYF.

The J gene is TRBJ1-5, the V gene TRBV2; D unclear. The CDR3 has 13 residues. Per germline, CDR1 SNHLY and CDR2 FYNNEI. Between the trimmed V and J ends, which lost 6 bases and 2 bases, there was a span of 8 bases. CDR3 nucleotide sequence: TGTGCCAGCAGGGCCCGTGGCAATCAGCCCCAGCATTTT. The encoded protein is CASRARGNQPQHF.

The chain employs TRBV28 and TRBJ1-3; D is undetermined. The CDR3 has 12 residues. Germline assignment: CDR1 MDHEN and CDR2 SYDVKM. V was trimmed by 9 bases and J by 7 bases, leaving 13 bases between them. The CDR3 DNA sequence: TGTGCCAGTCGAGAGAATGGGAACACCATATATTTT. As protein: CASRENGNTIYF.

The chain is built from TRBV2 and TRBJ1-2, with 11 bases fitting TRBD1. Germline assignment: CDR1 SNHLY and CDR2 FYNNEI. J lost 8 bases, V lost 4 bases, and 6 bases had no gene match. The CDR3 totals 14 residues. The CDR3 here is CASSAGTGGEGYTF. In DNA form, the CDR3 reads TGTGCCAGCAGTGCCGGGACAGGGGGGGAAGGCTACACCTTC.

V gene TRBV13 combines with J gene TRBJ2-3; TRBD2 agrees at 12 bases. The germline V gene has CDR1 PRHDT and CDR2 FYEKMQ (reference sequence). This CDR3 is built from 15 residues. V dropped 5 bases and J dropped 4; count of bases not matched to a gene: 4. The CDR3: CASSLLAGGSDTQYF. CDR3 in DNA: TGTGCCAGCAGCCTGCTAGCGGGAGGGTCAGATACGCAGTATTTT.

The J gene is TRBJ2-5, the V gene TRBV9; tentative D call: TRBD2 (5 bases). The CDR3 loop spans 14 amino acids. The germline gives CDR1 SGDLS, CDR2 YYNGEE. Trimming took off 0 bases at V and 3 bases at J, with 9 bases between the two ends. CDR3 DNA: TGTGCCAGCAGCGTAGAACGGGGTAAAGAGACCCAGTACTTC. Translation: CASSVERGKETQYF.

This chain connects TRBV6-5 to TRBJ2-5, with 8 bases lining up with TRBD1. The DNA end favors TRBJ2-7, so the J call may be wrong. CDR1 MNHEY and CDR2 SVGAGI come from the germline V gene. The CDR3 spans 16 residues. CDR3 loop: CASSYSSSTGAYEQYF. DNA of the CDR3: TGTGCCAGCAGTTACTCCTCTTCGACAGGGGCCTACGAGCAGTACTTC.

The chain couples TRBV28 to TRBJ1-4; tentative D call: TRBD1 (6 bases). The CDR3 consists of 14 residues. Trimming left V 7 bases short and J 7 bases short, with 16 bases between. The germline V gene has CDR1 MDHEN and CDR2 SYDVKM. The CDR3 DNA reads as TGTGCCAGCATCTCAACAGGGTCGGGTGAAAAACTGTTTTTT. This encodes CASISTGSGEKLFF.

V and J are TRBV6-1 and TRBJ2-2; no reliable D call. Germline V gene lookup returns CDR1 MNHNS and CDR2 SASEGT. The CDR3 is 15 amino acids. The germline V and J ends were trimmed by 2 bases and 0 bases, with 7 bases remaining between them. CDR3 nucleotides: TGTGCCAGCAGTGAACAGAAGGCGAACACCGGGGAGCTGTTTTTT. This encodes CASSEQKANTGELFF.

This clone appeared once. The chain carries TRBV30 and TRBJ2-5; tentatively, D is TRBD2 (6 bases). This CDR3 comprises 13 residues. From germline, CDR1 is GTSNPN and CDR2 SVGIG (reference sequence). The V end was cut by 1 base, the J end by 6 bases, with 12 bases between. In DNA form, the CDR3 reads TGTGCCTGGAGTGGGTTTGGAGGGCAGACCCAGTACTTC. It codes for CAWSGFGGQTQYF.

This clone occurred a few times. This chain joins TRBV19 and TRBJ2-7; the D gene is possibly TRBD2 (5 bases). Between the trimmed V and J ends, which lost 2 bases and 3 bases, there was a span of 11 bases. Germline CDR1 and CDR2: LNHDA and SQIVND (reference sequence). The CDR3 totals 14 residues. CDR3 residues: CASSIRRGRYEQYF. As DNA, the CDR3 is TGTGCCAGTAGTATAAGACGGGGTCGCTACGAGCAGTACTTC.

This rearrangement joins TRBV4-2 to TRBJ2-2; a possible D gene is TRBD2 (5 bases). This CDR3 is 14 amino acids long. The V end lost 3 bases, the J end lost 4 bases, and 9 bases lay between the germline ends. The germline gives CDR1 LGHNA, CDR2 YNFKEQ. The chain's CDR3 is CASSHLRGTGELFF. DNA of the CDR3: TGTGCCAGCAGCCACCTTCGGGGCACCGGGGAGCTGTTTTTT.

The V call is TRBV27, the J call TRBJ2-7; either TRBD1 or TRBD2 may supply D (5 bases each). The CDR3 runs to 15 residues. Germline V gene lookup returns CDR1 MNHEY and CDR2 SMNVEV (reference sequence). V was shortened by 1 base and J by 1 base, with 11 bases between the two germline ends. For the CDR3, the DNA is TGTGCCAGCAGTTTATTTGGGGGTACTTCCTACGAGCAGTACTTC. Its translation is CASSLFGGTSYEQYF.

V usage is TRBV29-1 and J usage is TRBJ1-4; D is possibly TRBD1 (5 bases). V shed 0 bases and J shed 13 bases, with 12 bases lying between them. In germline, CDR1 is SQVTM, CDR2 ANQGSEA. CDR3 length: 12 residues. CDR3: CSVEDRAGRLFF. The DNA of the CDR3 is TGCAGCGTTGAAGACAGGGCGGGGCGACTGTTTTTT.